This T cell receptor beta chain was observed in a study of T cell repertoires in cytomegalovirus infection. Regarding this clonotype: This may stem from a read error, because a much larger clone lies one nucleotide away.

Germline-derived CDR1 and CDR2 are SGHVS and FNYEAQ. The CDR3 sequence is 11 residues long. Via MiXCR, TCRdb re-called the reads, giving one row per CDR3 protein. The sample contains roughly 300,000 distinct CDR3 sequences, under 30% of which appear only once. Sample: PBMCs. The V gene is TRBV7-6, the J gene TRBJ2-1; 7 bases are shared with TRBD1. The TCR sequence derives from a human donor in good health (CMV status not recorded). Some clones in this sample may be carry-over from other donors' samples. CDR3 DNA sequence: TGTGTCAGCAGCTCGACAGGGACAAAGAGTTTC. This translates into CVSSSTGTKSF.